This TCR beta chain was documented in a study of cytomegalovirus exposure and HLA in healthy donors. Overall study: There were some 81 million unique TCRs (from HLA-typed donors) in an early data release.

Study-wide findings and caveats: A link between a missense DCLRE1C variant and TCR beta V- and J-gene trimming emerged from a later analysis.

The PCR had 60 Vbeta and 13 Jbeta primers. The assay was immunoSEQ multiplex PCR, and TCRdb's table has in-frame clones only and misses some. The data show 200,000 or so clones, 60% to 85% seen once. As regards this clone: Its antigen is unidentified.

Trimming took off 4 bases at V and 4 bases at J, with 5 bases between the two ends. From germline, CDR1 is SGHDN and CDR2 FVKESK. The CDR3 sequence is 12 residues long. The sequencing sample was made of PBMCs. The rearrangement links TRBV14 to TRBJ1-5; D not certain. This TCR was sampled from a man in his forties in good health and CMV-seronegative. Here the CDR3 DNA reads TGTGCCAGCAGCCTTCAGAATCAGCCCCAGCATTTT. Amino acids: CASSLQNQPQHF.